This T cell receptor beta chain came from a study of PD-1 blockade in classical Hodgkin lymphoma. Overall study: Patients were treated with nivolumab at 3 mg/kg, and this was given intravenously every 2 weeks. Study results and limitations: Relative to healthy donors, newly diagnosed patients reportedly had lower baseline TCR diversity, which was reported as lower still in relapsed/refractory patients.

CDR1 MDHEN and CDR2 SYDVKM come from the germline V gene. This CDR3 comprises 17 residues. The V end lost 5 bases, the J end lost 8 bases, and 27 bases lay between the germline ends. The repertoire was sequenced with immunoSEQ multiplex PCR; TCRdb's copy has only in-frame clones and lacks some. The repertoire holds 90,000 to 140,000 clones, with roughly nine tenths as singletons. As concerns this clone: Antigen specificity is unknown.

As for time point: cycle 4 day 1 (C4D1), after 5 to 7 weeks of nivolumab. Brentuximab vedotin exposure varied, and every patient relapsed after autologous stem cell transplantation. Complete response, partial response or progressive disease constituted the best responses recorded. The receptor comes from a human donor with classical Hodgkin lymphoma. The chain combines TRBV28 with TRBJ1-2; D unclear. The sequencing here drew on peripheral blood mononuclear cells (PBMCs), taken before the fourth cycle of nivolumab. CDR3 nucleotide sequence: TGTGCCAGCAGTCATGCCTCATGGGATCGCCCAATCGGGGGCTACACCTTC. Translation gives CASSHASWDRPIGGYTF.